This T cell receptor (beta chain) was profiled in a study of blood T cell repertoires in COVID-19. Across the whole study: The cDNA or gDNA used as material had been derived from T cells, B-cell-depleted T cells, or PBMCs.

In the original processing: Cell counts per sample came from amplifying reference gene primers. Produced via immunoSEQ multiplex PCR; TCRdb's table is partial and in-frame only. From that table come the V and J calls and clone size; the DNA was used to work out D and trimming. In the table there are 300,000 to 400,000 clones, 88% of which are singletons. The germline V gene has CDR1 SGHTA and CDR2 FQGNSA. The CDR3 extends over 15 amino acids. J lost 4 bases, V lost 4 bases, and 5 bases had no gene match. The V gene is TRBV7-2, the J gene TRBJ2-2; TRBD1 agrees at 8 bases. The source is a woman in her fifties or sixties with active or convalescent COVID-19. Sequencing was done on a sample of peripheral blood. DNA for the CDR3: TGTGCCAGCAGCTCTGGGACAGGTGGCACCGGGGAGCTGTTTTTT. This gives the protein CASSSGTGGTGELFF. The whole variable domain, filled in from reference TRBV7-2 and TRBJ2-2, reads GAGVSQSPSNKVTEKGKDVELRCDPISGHTALYWYRQSLGQGLEFLIYFQGNSAPDKSGLPSDRFSAERTGGSVSTLTIQRTQQEDSAVYLCASSSGTGGTGELFFGEGSRLTVL.